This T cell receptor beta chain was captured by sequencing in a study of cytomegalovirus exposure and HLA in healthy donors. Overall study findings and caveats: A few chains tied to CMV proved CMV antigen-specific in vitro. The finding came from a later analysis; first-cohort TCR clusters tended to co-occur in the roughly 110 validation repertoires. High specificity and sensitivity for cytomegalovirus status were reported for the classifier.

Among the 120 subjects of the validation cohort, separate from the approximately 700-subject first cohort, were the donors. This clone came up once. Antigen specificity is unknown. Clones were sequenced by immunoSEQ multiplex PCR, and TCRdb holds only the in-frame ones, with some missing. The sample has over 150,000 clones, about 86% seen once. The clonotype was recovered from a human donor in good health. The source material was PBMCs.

CDR3 DNA sequence: TGTGCCAGCAGCCCGCGGACAGGGATCGGTGAGCAGTTCTTC. This sequence encodes CASSPRTGIGEQFF. The chain combines TRBV7-2 with TRBJ2-1, with 8 bases aligning to TRBD1. Germline CDR1 and CDR2: SGHTA and FQGNSA. After removal of 5 bases from V and 9 bases from J, the junction contained 9 bases not matched to a gene. CDR3 size: 14 residues.